This T cell receptor (beta chain) derives from a study of blood T cell repertoires in COVID-19. CDR1 SGHRS and CDR2 YFSETQ come from the germline V gene. V lost 4 bases, J lost 0 bases, and 13 bases lay in between. This CDR3 comprises 15 residues. The repertoire was sequenced with immunoSEQ multiplex PCR; TCRdb's copy has only in-frame clones and lacks some. The sample shows 270,000 or so clones, about 87% of them seen only once. The TCR originated in a young woman with acute COVID-19. J is TRBJ1-1 and V is TRBV5-1, with a possible D match to TRBD1 (6 bases). Sequenced material: PBMCs or T cells enriched from blood (not recorded which). Here the CDR3 DNA reads TGCGCCAGCAGCCAGGACAGCCCCATGAACACTGAAGCTTTCTTT. Translated, it gives CASSQDSPMNTEAFF. The variable domain in full, completed from reference TRBV5-1 and TRBJ1-1, reads KAGVTQTPRYLIKTRGQQVTLSCSPISGHRSVSWYQQTPGQGLQFLFEYFSETQRNKGNFPGRFSGRQFSNSRSEMNVSTLELGDSALYLCASSQDSPMNTEAFFGQGTRLTVV.